This T cell receptor beta chain was captured in a study of Graves' ophthalmopathy and Graves' hyperthyroidism. Study-level background: Peripheral blood was gathered at first diagnosis, ahead of any treatment whatsoever. Overall study results and limits: The blood repertoire also included most expanded thyroid clonotypes above 0.001 frequency. Using a 13-signature model, the authors split ophthalmopathy from stable hyperthyroidism, with roughly 88% sensitivity and 81.08% specificity.

Concerning this clonotype itself: The antigen is not known.

Hyperthyroidism qualified as stable when ophthalmopathy did not develop within 18 months of follow-up. The CDR3 has 15 residues. Germline CDR1 is MNHEY and CDR2 is SVGAGI. The V and J ends lost 0 bases and 5 bases respectively, with 13 bases between them. RNA transcripts served as template for amplifying TCR beta CDR3 sequences. Investigators did first-round RT-PCR with HTBI primers, then second-round multiplex PCR. In TCRdb, the multiplex PCR reads were re-called with MiXCR into one record per CDR3 protein. The sample contains 300,000 to 500,000 distinct CDR3 sequences, less than 20% of which appear only once.

Sequenced input: peripheral blood. The sequence was obtained from a woman in her late teens or twenties with stable Graves' hyperthyroidism. J is TRBJ1-1 and V is TRBV6-5; D unclear. CDR3 region: CASSYSPQVRTEAFF. In DNA form, the CDR3 reads TGTGCCAGCAGTTACTCCCCCCAAGTCCGGACTGAAGCTTTCTTT.